What follows is one T cell receptor beta chain and its context. This record belongs to a study of Ad26.COV2.S vaccination and SARS-CoV-2 variants. Study information: Intramuscular Ad26.COV2.S doses were given once or twice, 56 days apart.

Libraries were prepared by immunoSEQ multiplex PCR; TCRdb keeps only in-frame clonotypes and omits some of them. The table records 410,000 or so clones, 90% of them present only once. Treatment specified: around 19 received Ad26.COV2.S at low or high dose, single or two shots; about 5 received placebo; per-sample allocation not given. Vaccine and placebo recipients were sampled on day 63 after the first injection. The CDR3 is 18 residues long. The V gene end was trimmed by 2 bases and the J gene end by 3 bases; junction bases not matched to a gene: 7. CDR1 SGHVS and CDR2 FNYEAQ come from the germline V gene.

This TCR was sampled from a person between 18 and 65 years old who received the Ad26.COV2.S COVID-19 vaccine or a placebo. The chain combines TRBV7-6 with TRBJ2-1; 13 bases line up with TRBD2. The sequencing used peripheral blood, collected in a trial of Ad26.COV2.S vaccine versus placebo. This CDR3 reads CASSLITSGRGGYNEQFF. CDR3 sequence (DNA): TGTGCCAGCAGCTTAATTACTAGCGGGAGGGGTGGCTACAATGAGCAGTTCTTC.